One and the same sample provided the 14 T cell receptor beta chains below, sequenced in a study of T cell changes during pregnancy in multiple sclerosis (dated by TCRdb to between 2019 and 2020). The receptor library was made with the immunoSEQ multiplex PCR assay. Imported from immuneACCESS, the table was reduced by TCRdb to in-frame sequences with V and J called. These copies leave out some clones; in studies compared against another copy, an unresolved V gene accounts for under half, and the cause of the remainder is not known. The sample profile shows around 80,000 clones; 94% of them were found once. The ten top clones hold around 0.97% of the sample. The source material was peripheral blood, sampled in the second trimester of pregnancy. These receptors were obtained from a female donor in good health, enrolled as a control in a pregnancy study.

V is TRBV5-6 and J is TRBJ2-7; possible D gene TRBD2, 6 bases. CDR1 SGHDT and CDR2 YYEEEE come from the germline V gene. Trimming removed 2 bases from V and 6 bases from J, with 15 bases in between. The CDR3 has 14 amino acids. In nucleotides, the CDR3 is TGTGCCAGCAGCTTAGCGGGTCCGTCGGGCGAGCAGTACTTC. It translates to CASSLAGPSGEQYF. Full variable domain (rest looked up from reference TRBV5-6 and TRBJ2-7): DAGVTQSPTHLIKTRGQQVTLRCSPKSGHDTVSWYQQALGQGPQFIFQYYEEEERQRGNFPDRFSGHQFPNYSSELNVNALLLGDSALYLCASSLAGPSGEQYFGPGTRLTVT.

V usage is TRBV5-1 and J usage is TRBJ1-1; unclear D gene. From germline, CDR1 is SGHRS and CDR2 YFSETQ. V dropped 0 bases and J dropped 4 bases, with 13 bases sitting between them. The CDR3 contains 15 residues. The CDR3: CASSLAGGGITEAFF. CDR3 in DNA: TGCGCCAGCAGCTTGGCCGGTGGAGGGATCACTGAAGCTTTCTTT.

This chain links TRBV6-5 with TRBJ2-1; TRBD1 agrees at 7 bases. Germline CDR1 reads MNHEY; CDR2 reads SVGAGI. The CDR3 spans 13 residues. Germline trimming cut 5 bases from V and 11 bases from J; bases unmatched to any gene: 9. CDR3 in amino acids: CASSNPQGTKQFF. The CDR3, as DNA: TGTGCCAGCAGTAACCCACAGGGGACAAAGCAGTTCTTC.

The chain has TRBV19 and TRBJ2-3; tentatively, D is TRBD1 (6 bases). V lost 5 bases, J lost 3 bases, and 15 bases lay in between. In germline, CDR1 is LNHDA, CDR2 SQIVND (reference sequence). CDR3 length equals 15 residues. Written as DNA, the CDR3 is TGTGCCAGTAGTGAAAACAGGGAAGGTACAGATACGCAGTATTTT. Amino acid sequence: CASSENREGTDTQYF.

V and J are TRBV25-1 and TRBJ2-7, with D unresolved. Germline assignment: CDR1 MGHDK and CDR2 SYGVNS. Trimming shortened V by 1 base and J by 6 bases, and 7 bases separated the two germline ends. This CDR3 has 12 amino acids. The CDR3 region has the DNA TGTGCCAGCAGTGAATCTCTGCGCGAGCAGTACTTC. Translation gives CASSESLREQYF.

The genes are TRBV10-3 and TRBJ1-1; 8 bases fit TRBD1. V trimming: 0 bases; J trimming: 6 bases; junction bases outside the gene matches: 15. The CDR3 sequence is 18 residues long. In germline, CDR1 is ENHRY, CDR2 SYGVKD. CDR3 coding DNA: TGTGCCATCAGTGAGTCGAGTGGCAGGGGGCAAGAAACCGCTGAAGCTTTCTTT. Translating gives CAISESSGRGQETAEAFF.

The V call is TRBV6-6, the J call TRBJ2-5, with TRBD2 as a possible D gene (5 bases). From germline, CDR1 is MNHNY and CDR2 SVGAGI (reference sequence). The CDR3 contains 16 residues. The ends were cut back, 7 bases at V and 5 bases at J, with 23 bases in the middle. The CDR3 region has the DNA TGTGCCAGCACCCGACTCCGGGGAAGGTCGGATGAGACCCAGTACTTC. Protein product: CASTRLRGRSDETQYF.

This rearrangement joins TRBV4-2 to TRBJ2-1; D not certain. Germline CDR1 reads LGHNA; CDR2 reads YNFKEQ. V gave up 4 bases and J gave up 7 bases, with 14 bases separating them. The CDR3 covers 14 residues. Written as DNA, the CDR3 is TGTGCCAGCAGCCGAAAAGAGTCGTGGAATGAGCAGTTCTTC. It translates to CASSRKESWNEQFF.

The chain recombines TRBV5-1 with TRBJ2-2; a possible D gene is TRBD2 (6 bases). Germline loops: CDR1 SGHRS, CDR2 YFSETQ. V was cut by 4 bases and J by 4 bases, with 11 bases left in between. The CDR3 extends over 14 amino acids. CDR3 residues: CASSQGAGTGELFF. Here the CDR3 DNA reads TGCGCCAGCAGCCAGGGAGCGGGCACCGGGGAGCTGTTTTTT.

CDR3 sequence: CASYSGYLREQYF. As DNA, the CDR3 is TGTGCCAGCTATTCAGGGTATCTCAGAGAGCAGTACTTC. This chain joins TRBV28 and TRBJ2-7; maybe TRBD1 (5 bases). This CDR3 is built from 13 residues. Germline CDR1 reads MDHEN; CDR2 reads SYDVKM. V was clipped by 8 bases and J by 7 bases, with 18 bases between them.

This chain uses TRBV5-6 with TRBJ2-7; 9 positions match TRBD2. This CDR3 spans 13 amino acids. Per the germline V gene, CDR1 is SGHDT and CDR2 is YYEEEE. The ends lost 4 bases at V and 5 bases at J; junction bases unmatched: 4. This CDR3 reads CASSRERGDEQYF. The CDR3 region has the DNA TGTGCCAGCAGCCGGGAGCGGGGGGACGAGCAGTACTTC.

The chain employs TRBV4-1 and TRBJ1-4; 7 bases map to TRBD1. CDR1 is MGHRA and CDR2 is YSYEKL in the germline V gene. Trimming removed 4 bases from V and 3 bases from J; junction bases left unmatched: 5. The CDR3 has 15 amino acids. The DNA for the CDR3 is TGCGCCAGCAGCCCATCAACAGGGGCTAATGAAAAACTGTTTTTT. Its protein is CASSPSTGANEKLFF.

This clone appeared once. The chain combines TRBV18 with TRBJ2-7, with D tentatively TRBD2 (6 bases). This CDR3 contains 16 residues. V lost 2 bases to trimming and J lost 7 bases, with 21 bases between them. Germline values: CDR1 KGHSH, CDR2 LQKENI. CDR3 residues: CASSPEDRGYLGEQYF. The CDR3 nucleotides are TGTGCCAGCTCACCAGAGGATCGGGGGTACCTCGGAGAGCAGTACTTC.

The count of this clone is one. The chain joins TRBV2 to TRBJ1-2; tentative D call: TRBD1 (6 bases). Germline V gene lookup returns CDR1 SNHLY and CDR2 FYNNEI. The ends were cut back, 0 bases at V and 2 bases at J, with 13 bases in the middle. The CDR3 spans 16 residues. CDR3 amino acids: CASSEALGQPNYGYTF. The CDR3 DNA is TGTGCCAGCAGTGAAGCGCTAGGACAGCCAAACTATGGCTACACCTTC.